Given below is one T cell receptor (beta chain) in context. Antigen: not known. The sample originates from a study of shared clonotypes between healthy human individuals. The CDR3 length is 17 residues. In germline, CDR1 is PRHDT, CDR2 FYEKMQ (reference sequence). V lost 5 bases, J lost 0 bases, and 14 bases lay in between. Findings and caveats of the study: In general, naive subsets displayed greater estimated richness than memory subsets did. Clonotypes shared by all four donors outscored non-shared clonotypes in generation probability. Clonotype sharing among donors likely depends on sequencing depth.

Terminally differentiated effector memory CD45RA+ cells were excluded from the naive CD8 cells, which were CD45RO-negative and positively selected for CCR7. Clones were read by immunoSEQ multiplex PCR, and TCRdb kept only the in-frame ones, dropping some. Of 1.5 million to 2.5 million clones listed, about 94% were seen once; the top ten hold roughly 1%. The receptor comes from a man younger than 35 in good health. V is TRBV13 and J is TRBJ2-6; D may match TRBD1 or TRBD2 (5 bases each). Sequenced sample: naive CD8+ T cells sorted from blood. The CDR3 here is CASSAPGAASGANVLTF. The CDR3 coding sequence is TGTGCCAGCAGCGCCCCCGGGGCCGCCTCTGGGGCCAACGTCCTGACTTTC.